This T cell receptor (beta chain) was identified during a study of blood T cell repertoires in COVID-19. Study-wide background: The cDNA or gDNA used as material had been derived from T cells, B-cell-depleted T cells, or PBMCs.

This CDR3 spans 19 amino acids. CDR1 and CDR2 (germline): LNHDA, SQIVND (reference sequence). The germline V and J ends were trimmed by 3 bases and 1 base, with 22 bases remaining between them. Sequencing was performed with immunoSEQ multiplex PCR; in TCRdb, only in-frame clones are kept and a portion is missing. The profile covers tens of thousands of clones, with around nine tenths appearing a single time and roughly a tenth taken by the ten largest. Sequencing was done on a sample of peripheral blood. This TCR derives from a human donor in a cohort sampled during active COVID-19. The chain employs TRBV19 and TRBJ1-5; no clear D gene. Here the CDR3 reads CASSIRTFGWIDSNQPQHF. CDR3 nucleotide sequence: TGTGCCAGTAGTATTAGAACATTCGGGTGGATTGACAGCAATCAGCCCCAGCATTTT.